The 23 T cell receptor beta chains below all came from one sample that was sequenced in a study of CD8+CD57+ T cells in acquired aplastic anemia. Flow cytometry had shown expanded CD8+CD57+ cells in the patients chosen for sequencing. Genomic DNA, the template, was used for profiling of the TCR beta VDJ and CDR3. Using its own MiXCR run on the reads, TCRdb lists one record per CDR3 protein. The sample includes around 180,000 distinct CDR3 sequences, 48% of them seen just once. Sequenced sample: sorted CD4+, CD8+, or CD8+CD57+ T cells (not recorded which) from PBMCs. These receptors were collected from a human donor with aplastic anemia.

This clonotype was counted only a few times. CDR3 protein: CASSGRQGTGEQYF. In nucleotides, the CDR3 is TGTGCCAGTAGTGGACGACAGGGAACCGGCGAGCAGTACTTC. This rearrangement joins TRBV19 to TRBJ2-7; TRBD1 agrees at 7 bases. V lost 5 bases to trimming and J lost 6 bases; unmatched junction nucleotides: 10. Germline V gives CDR1 LNHDA, CDR2 SQIVND (reference sequence). The CDR3 contains 14 residues.

Many counts were recorded for this clonotype. This chain links TRBV7-6 with TRBJ2-5; TRBD1 matches at 8 bases. In germline, CDR1 is SGHVS, CDR2 FNYEAQ. This CDR3 is built from 15 residues. J gave up 7 bases and V 4 bases, and 11 bases lay outside the gene matches. The CDR3 nucleotides are TGTGCCAGCAGCTCAGAACGGACAGGGAAGGGGACCCAGTACTTC. Translation gives CASSSERTGKGTQYF.

Many counts were recorded for this clonotype. This chain connects TRBV20-1 to TRBJ2-7; D tentatively reads TRBD1 or TRBD2 (5 bases each). CDR3 length: 13 residues. Germline V gene sequence: CDR1 DFQATT, CDR2 SNEGSKA (reference sequence). V lost 6 bases and J lost 3, with 15 bases in between. The CDR3 region has the DNA TGCAGTGCGCCGGGTCAGGGAGACTACGAGCAGTACTTC. It is translated as CSAPGQGDYEQYF.

V and J are TRBV11-2 and TRBJ2-7, with D possibly being TRBD2 (5 bases). The V gene's germline CDR1 is SGHAT and CDR2 FQNNGV. Deletions cut 3 bases from V and 2 bases from J, with 14 bases between. The CDR3 sequence is 15 residues long. The CDR3 loop is CASSLVSSATYEQYF. As DNA, the CDR3 is TGTGCCAGCAGCTTGGTCAGTAGCGCTACCTACGAGCAGTACTTC.

Comments on this clonotype: This sequence may be a read error, since a much larger clone differs from it by one base. The chain couples TRBV7-3 to TRBJ2-2, with 7 bases fitting TRBD2. The germline V gene has CDR1 SGHTA and CDR2 FQGTGA. The CDR3 is made up of 15 amino acids. For the CDR3, the DNA is TGTGCCGGCAGCTCCCGGGAGGCGAACCTCGGGGAGCTGTTTTTT. Protein sequence: CAGSSREANLGELFF.

This clonotype was counted at least ten times. V and J are TRBV12-3 or TRBV12-4 and TRBJ1-2; 9 bases line up with TRBD1. CDR3 length equals 15 residues. Trimming cost V 5 bases and J 2 bases; bases outside gene matches: 6. The CDR3 spells CASSRQTGGNYGYTF. The CDR3 DNA is TGTGCCAGCAGTCGTCAGACAGGGGGAAACTATGGCTACACCTTC.

The chain joins TRBV10-3 to TRBJ2-7; the D call may be TRBD1 or TRBD2 (5 bases each). The V gene's germline CDR1 is ENHRY and CDR2 SYGVKD. The CDR3 length is 15 residues. Trimming removed 6 bases from V and 0 bases from J, with 15 bases in between. As DNA, the CDR3 is TGTGCCATCAGCTCATCAAGGGACGCCTCCTACGAGCAGTACTTC. Its protein is CAISSSRDASYEQYF.

The sample holds many counts of this clonotype. V usage is TRBV7-9 and J usage is TRBJ2-7, with D perhaps matching TRBD1 (5 bases). With 1 base removed from V and 2 bases from J, the gap between germline ends came to 15 bases. CDR1 SEHNR and CDR2 FQNEAQ come from the germline V gene (reference sequence). The CDR3 is made up of 16 amino acids. DNA of the CDR3: TGTGCCAGCAGCTTAGTTGTTACAGGAAGGACCTACGAGCAGTACTTC. Protein sequence: CASSLVVTGRTYEQYF.

This clonotype came up a few times. The chain joins TRBV20-1 to TRBJ2-3; D not resolved. From germline, CDR1 is DFQATT and CDR2 SNEGSKA (reference sequence). There are 12 residues in the CDR3. V was clipped by 5 bases and J by 1 base, with 7 bases between them. The CDR3: CSAPSRTDTQYF. CDR3 nucleotides: TGCAGTGCTCCCTCGCGCACAGATACGCAGTATTTT.

This sequence joins TRBV9 and TRBJ1-6; D is possibly TRBD1 (6 bases). The CDR3 covers 14 residues. Trimming stripped 4 bases from V and 6 bases from J, with 11 bases between. The V gene's germline CDR1 is SGDLS and CDR2 YYNGEE. The CDR3 DNA is TGTGCCAGCAGCACAGGACAGTTTAATTCACCCCTCCACTTT. This encodes CASSTGQFNSPLHF.

The chain couples TRBV20-1 to TRBJ1-5; TRBD1 matches 7 bases. With V trimmed by 0 bases and J by 7 bases, 9 bases remained unmatched. Germline CDR1 DFQATT, CDR2 SNEGSKA (reference sequence). The length of the CDR3 is 15 residues. In DNA form, the CDR3 reads TGCAGTGCTAGAGAAGGGACAGAAGCGAGCCAGCCCCAGCATTTT. This gives the protein CSAREGTEASQPQHF.

V gene TRBV10-2 combines with J gene TRBJ2-3, with D uncertain. This CDR3 spans 16 amino acids. V lost 3 bases and J lost 6, with 19 bases in between. Germline values: CDR1 WSHSY, CDR2 SAAADI. The CDR3 DNA sequence: TGCGCCAGCAGTGACGTTACCCACCCAGCTTCGGATACGCAGTATTTT. Encoded protein: CASSDVTHPASDTQYF.

This clonotype was recorded once. The chain couples TRBV6-5 to TRBJ2-5; D perhaps matches TRBD2 (5 bases). Germline V gene data show CDR1 as MNHEY and CDR2 as SVGAGI. V was cut by 0 bases and J by 5 bases, with 10 bases left in between. CDR3 length: 14 residues. The CDR3 region is CASSYSEGVETQYF. The DNA of the CDR3 is TGTGCCAGCAGTTACTCTGAGGGTGTCGAGACCCAGTACTTC.

The gene calls are TRBV10-1 and TRBJ2-3, with TRBD2 matching 7 bases. The V and J ends lost 6 bases and 4 bases, in that order; junction bases with no gene match: 10. This CDR3 spans 15 amino acids. Germline V gives CDR1 WNHNN, CDR2 SYGVQD (reference sequence). The CDR3 DNA reads TGCGCCAGCAGCCCTGGACCCGCGGGGGCAGATACGCAGTATTTT. As protein: CASSPGPAGADTQYF.

The J gene is TRBJ1-1, the V gene TRBV10-3; perhaps TRBD1 as D (5 bases). The CDR3 is 15 residues long. V lost 5 bases and J 4 bases, leaving 17 bases between the germline ends. Germline CDR1 is ENHRY and CDR2 is SYGVKD. The CDR3 coding sequence is TGTGCCATCAGTCCCCGGGGGGGAAAGGGCACTGAAGCTTTCTTT. Protein: CAISPRGGKGTEAFF.

This clonotype appeared once. The rearrangement joins TRBV11-1 to TRBJ2-1, with 12 bases identical to TRBD2. The V gene's germline CDR1 is SGHAT and CDR2 FQDESV (reference sequence). Losses at the gene ends were 5 bases for V and 5 bases for J; bases not matched to a gene: 7. This CDR3 contains 16 residues. CDR3 sequence: CASSRLAGALDNEQFF. CDR3 coding DNA: TGTGCCAGCAGCCGACTAGCGGGAGCGTTAGACAATGAGCAGTTCTTC.

In this sample, this clonotype turned up once. Its ends do not fully match the called genes, so a read error is possible. The chain links TRBV9 to TRBJ1-6, with D perhaps matching TRBD1 (5 bases). Germline CDR1 reads SGDLS; CDR2 reads YYNGEE. This CDR3 contains 16 residues. DNA of the CDR3: TGTGCCCGCAGCTTGGTTGGGGGACTAGATAATTCACCCCTCCACTTT. It yields the protein CARSLVGGLDNSPLHF.

This clonotype was counted between two and nine times. V and J are TRBV12-3 or TRBV12-4 and TRBJ2-1; 8 bases agree with TRBD1. Trimming cost V 7 bases and J 2 bases; bases outside gene matches: 7. This CDR3 is built from 15 residues. The CDR3 nucleotides read TGTGCCAGCACCAGGGGACAGGTAACCTACAATGAGCAGTTCTTC. The encoded protein is CASTRGQVTYNEQFF.

This clonotype appeared many times. The chain couples TRBV12-3 or TRBV12-4 to TRBJ1-2; D call uncertain. This CDR3 region has 15 residues. Trimming left V 1 base short and J 4 bases short, with 13 bases between. As DNA, the CDR3 is TGTGCCAGCAGTTTAGGGGCAGCTGGGGTCTATGGCTACACCTTC. This translates into CASSLGAAGVYGYTF.

CDR3 coding DNA: TGTGCCATCAGTGTTGGGGGTGGCTACACCTTC. This sequence encodes CAISVGGGYTF. This rearrangement joins TRBV10-3 to TRBJ1-2; the D gene is possibly TRBD1 (5 bases). There are 11 residues in the CDR3. The germline gives CDR1 ENHRY, CDR2 SYGVKD. V gave up 4 bases and J gave up 7 bases, with 7 bases separating them.

Note on this clonotype: At one end, the junction sequence differs from germline, possibly due to a read error. J is TRBJ1-6 and V is TRBV20-1; D is perhaps TRBD1 (5 bases). From germline, CDR1 is DFQATT and CDR2 SNEGSKA (reference sequence). The CDR3 length is 14 residues. The CDR3 nucleotides are TGCAATGCTAGAGTGACAGCCGGGGAATCACCCCTCCACTTT. Its translation is CNARVTAGESPLHF.

This clonotype occurred many times. This chain joins TRBV7-2 and TRBJ1-6; unclear D gene. The CDR3 spans 13 residues. CDR1 SGHTA and CDR2 FQGNSA come from the germline V gene. Trimming removed 5 bases from V and 9 bases from J, with 11 bases in between. CDR3: CASSASEGSPLHF. The CDR3 nucleotides read TGTGCCAGCAGCGCATCGGAGGGTTCACCCCTCCACTTT.

The chain employs TRBV7-9 and TRBJ1-2, with 9 positions matching TRBD1. V dropped 3 bases and J dropped 5; count of bases not matched to a gene: 1. This CDR3 region has 13 residues. Germline V gives CDR1 SEHNR, CDR2 FQNEAQ (reference sequence). CDR3 loop: CASSLDRGYGYTF. The CDR3 coding sequence is TGTGCCAGCAGCTTGGACAGGGGTTATGGCTACACCTTC.